One and the same sample provided the 6 T cell receptor beta chains below, sequenced in a study of blood T cell repertoires in COVID-19. The method was immunoSEQ multiplex PCR; TCRdb's version includes in-frame clones alone and lacks a portion of them. The table lists some 110,000 clones, 86% of them singletons. Sequenced input: peripheral blood. These receptors came from a middle-aged man with acute or convalescent COVID-19.

The CDR3 sequence is CASSRVGLQGTETQYF. The CDR3 coding sequence is TGTGCCAGCAGCAGAGTCGGCCTACAGGGTACGGAGACCCAGTACTTC. This chain connects TRBV11-2 to TRBJ2-5; TRBD1 is a possible D gene (6 bases). The CDR3 runs to 16 residues. V was cut by 5 bases and J by 5 bases, with 21 bases left in between. Looked up from germline, CDR1 is SGHAT and CDR2 is FQNNGV.

The chain is built from TRBV14 and TRBJ2-5, with D possibly being TRBD2 (5 bases). V lost 4 bases to trimming and J lost 2 bases, with 8 bases between them. From germline, CDR1 is SGHDN and CDR2 FVKESK. The CDR3 runs 13 residues. The CDR3 loop is CASSRRVQETQYF. CDR3 in DNA: TGTGCCAGCAGCCGGCGGGTTCAAGAGACCCAGTACTTC. The full variable domain, in which reference TRBV14 and TRBJ2-5 provide the parts outside the CDR3, is EAGVTQFPSHSVIEKGQTVTLRCDPISGHDNLYWYRRVMGKEIKFLLHFVKESKQDESGMPNNRFLAERTGGTYSTLKVQPAELEDSGVYFCASSRRVQETQYFGPGTRLLVL.

The chain has TRBV9 and TRBJ2-3; 9 bases map to TRBD1. CDR3 length equals 16 residues. The germline V gene encodes CDR1 SGDLS and CDR2 YYNGEE. The V gene end was trimmed by 4 bases and the J gene end by 3 bases; junction bases not matched to a gene: 9. The CDR3 is CASSKPGTGLTDTQYF. CDR3 DNA sequence: TGTGCCAGCAGCAAGCCCGGGACAGGGCTGACAGATACGCAGTATTTT.

This clone was seen more than once but under ten times. The chain couples TRBV11-1 to TRBJ1-2; D might be TRBD1 (5 bases). V was pared by 5 bases and J by 6 bases, with 13 bases between. Germline-derived CDR1 and CDR2 are SGHAT and FQDESV (reference sequence). The CDR3 has 13 residues. The CDR3 sequence is CASSTDRDNGYTF. CDR3 nucleotides: TGTGCCAGCAGCACCGACAGAGACAATGGCTACACCTTC.

The DNA for the CDR3 is TGTGCCAGTAGTAGAATAGCGGGGCACGGCACAGATACGCAGTATTTT. Amino acids: CASSRIAGHGTDTQYF. The chain employs TRBV19 and TRBJ2-3; 8 nucleotides align to TRBD2. The J segment lost 1 base and the V segment lost 4 bases, leaving 7 bases of the junction unmatched. Looked up from germline, CDR1 is LNHDA and CDR2 is SQIVND (reference sequence). There are 16 residues in the CDR3. The full variable domain, rest sourced from reference TRBV19 and TRBJ2-3, is DGGITQSPKYLFRKEGQNVTLSCEQNLNHDAMYWYRQDPGQGLRLIYYSQIVNDFQKGDIAEGYSVSREKKESFPLTVTSAQKNPTAFYLCASSRIAGHGTDTQYFGPGTRLTVL.

The gene calls are TRBV5-1 and TRBJ2-2; 8 nucleotides align to TRBD1. CDR1 SGHRS and CDR2 YFSETQ come from the germline V gene. The CDR3 loop spans 16 amino acids. V was clipped by 0 bases and J by 5 bases; unmatched bases: 6. CDR3 DNA sequence: TGCGCCAGCAGCTTGGAAGCTACAGGGGGTACCGGGGAGCTGTTTTTT. Protein product: CASSLEATGGTGELFF.